The 29 T cell receptor beta chains reported below all come from one sample, sequenced in a study of blood T cell repertoires in COVID-19. Using immunoSEQ multiplex PCR, the repertoire was profiled, and TCRdb retains in-frame clones only, with some absent. There are under 300,000 clones in the sample; over 75% occur only once, and roughly 0.8% lies in the top ten. The sequenced sample was peripheral blood. These receptors came from a woman under 40 with acute or convalescent COVID-19.

The V gene is TRBV6-5, the J gene TRBJ1-1, with 9 bases that match TRBD1. The CDR3 spans 15 residues. Losses at the gene ends were 7 bases for V and 0 bases for J; bases not matched to a gene: 6. Germline CDR1 is MNHEY and CDR2 is SVGAGI. CDR3: CASNSYRGLNTEAFF. The CDR3 nucleotides are TGTGCCAGCAATTCATACAGGGGGCTGAACACTGAAGCTTTCTTT.

This chain connects TRBV18 to TRBJ2-2, with a tentative D call TRBD2 (6 bases). CDR3 size: 15 residues. In germline, CDR1 is KGHSH, CDR2 LQKENI. V lost 6 bases to trimming and J lost 5 bases, with 16 bases between them. The CDR3, as DNA: TGTGCCAGCTCCACGGCGGGGCTTCGAACCGGGGAGCTGTTTTTT. As protein: CASSTAGLRTGELFF.

The rearrangement uses TRBV27 and TRBJ2-7; 7 bases fit TRBD1. The CDR3 has 11 residues. J gave up 6 bases and V 7 bases, and 3 bases lay outside the gene matches. The V gene's germline CDR1 is MNHEY and CDR2 SMNVEV (reference sequence). CDR3 bases: TGTGCCAGCAAGGCAGGGGGCGAGCAGTACTTC. Amino acid sequence: CASKAGGEQYF.

This clone came up once. This sequence joins TRBV5-1 and TRBJ2-7; 7 bases align to TRBD1. Germline CDR1 is SGHRS and CDR2 is YFSETQ. This CDR3 contains 15 residues. V was clipped by 0 bases and J by 0 bases; unmatched bases: 3. CDR3 bases: TGCGCCAGCAGCTTGGTAGGGGGCGGCTCCTACGAGCAGTACTTC. Amino acid sequence: CASSLVGGGSYEQYF.

The chain's CDR3 is CASTEGKTPRKETQYF. CDR3 nucleotides: TGTGCCAGCACCGAAGGAAAGACACCCAGAAAAGAGACCCAGTACTTC. The chain employs TRBV6-6 and TRBJ2-5; no definite D call. The CDR3 covers 16 residues. The V and J ends lost 7 bases and 3 bases respectively, with 21 bases between them. Per the germline V gene, CDR1 is MNHNY and CDR2 is SVGAGI (reference sequence).

This chain joins TRBV19 and TRBJ2-5; weak D call: TRBD1 (5 bases). The CDR3 length is 11 residues. V lost 6 bases to trimming and J lost 9 bases, with 11 bases between them. Germline CDR1 LNHDA, CDR2 SQIVND (reference sequence). The CDR3 nucleotides read TGTGCCAGTAGCGGTAGGGGTCCCCAGTACTTC. It yields the protein CASSGRGPQYF.

The chain employs TRBV10-3 and TRBJ1-2; 8 bases fit TRBD1. In germline, CDR1 is ENHRY, CDR2 SYGVKD. The V gene end was trimmed by 6 bases and the J gene end by 0 bases; junction bases not matched to a gene: 3. The CDR3 has 14 residues. This CDR3 reads CAIRDRGPNYGYTF. CDR3 coding DNA: TGTGCCATCAGAGACAGGGGCCCTAACTATGGCTACACCTTC.

The V and J genes are TRBV5-6 and TRBJ2-7; tentatively, D is TRBD1 (8 bases). With 5 bases removed from V and 4 bases from J, the gap between germline ends came to 16 bases. Germline V gives CDR1 SGHDT, CDR2 YYEEEE. The CDR3 extends over 14 amino acids. In DNA form, the CDR3 reads TGTGCCAGCAGACCGACAGGGGAGGGGTACGAGCAGTACTTC. It encodes CASRPTGEGYEQYF.

The chain links TRBV24-1 to TRBJ2-5; D remains unclear. Trimming shortened V by 5 bases and J by 1 base, and 16 bases separated the two germline ends. The germline CDR1 and CDR2 sequences are KGHDR and SFDVKD. The CDR3 covers 16 residues. The CDR3 DNA follows: TGTGCCACCAGTGGCCGAGGTAGCCAAGGCCAAGAGACCCAGTACTTC. The encoded protein is CATSGRGSQGQETQYF.

The chain is built from TRBV6-2 or TRBV6-3 and TRBJ2-5; 9 positions agree with TRBD2. Germline CDR1 and CDR2: MNHEY and SVGEGT. This CDR3 contains 16 residues. With 0 bases clipped from V and 4 bases from J, the junction kept 6 bases outside the gene matches. CDR3 protein: CASSYSQAGGLETQYF. The CDR3 DNA sequence: TGTGCCAGCAGTTACTCGCAAGCGGGAGGCTTAGAGACCCAGTACTTC.

The CDR3 sequence: CASSLAWGGNQPQHF. CDR3 coding DNA: TGTGCCAGCAGCTTAGCTTGGGGAGGCAATCAGCCCCAGCATTTT. This chain uses TRBV7-2 with TRBJ1-5, with D uncertain. The V end was cut by 0 bases, the J end by 2 bases, with 8 bases between. Per germline, CDR1 SGHTA and CDR2 FQGNSA. This CDR3 has 15 residues. The full variable domain, with the rest looked up from reference TRBV7-2 and TRBJ1-5, is GAGVSQSPSNKVTEKGKDVELRCDPISGHTALYWYRQSLGQGLEFLIYFQGNSAPDKSGLPSDRFSAERTGGSVSTLTIQRTQQEDSAVYLCASSLAWGGNQPQHFGDGTRLSIL.

This clone was observed a single time. The CDR3 is CASSLDPQSTDTQYF. CDR3 DNA: TGTGCCAGCAGCTTGGATCCACAGAGCACAGATACGCAGTATTTT. The chain recombines TRBV5-4 with TRBJ2-3; D unclear. The germline V and J ends were trimmed by 0 bases and 0 bases, with 8 bases remaining between them. Germline CDR1 reads SGHNT; CDR2 reads YYREEE (reference sequence). CDR3 length equals 15 residues.

This chain uses TRBV21-1 with TRBJ1-3; TRBD1 was called by the table and not checked on the DNA. TRBV21-1 is shown as a pseudogene. The CDR3 covers 19 residues. As DNA, the CDR3 is TGTGCCAGCAGCAAAGGAAGGACCCCACAGGGCCTCTCTGGAAACACCATATATTTT. This sequence encodes CASSKGRTPQGLSGNTIYF.

The CDR3 nucleotides read TGTGCCAGCTCACCACAGCCTAGCCCTTCTGGAAACACCATATATTTT. The encoded protein is CASSPQPSPSGNTIYF. The V gene is TRBV18, the J gene TRBJ1-3; D is unresolved. Trimming shortened V by 1 base and J by 1 base, and 11 bases separated the two germline ends. This CDR3 has 16 residues. The V gene's germline CDR1 is KGHSH and CDR2 LQKENI.

V gene TRBV9 combines with J gene TRBJ2-2, with a tentative D call TRBD1 (6 bases). Germline lookup yields CDR1 SGDLS and CDR2 YYNGEE. This CDR3 has 14 amino acids. V was clipped by 3 bases and J by 6 bases, with 12 bases between them. CDR3 coding DNA: TGTGCCAGCAGCGGTTACAGGGACCCCGGGGAGCTGTTTTTT. It specifies CASSGYRDPGELFF.

The chain recombines TRBV19 with TRBJ2-1; TRBD2 aligns across 8 bases. The CDR3 totals 18 residues. V dropped 0 bases and J dropped 2; count of bases not matched to a gene: 9. CDR1 is LNHDA, CDR2 SQIVND, per germline (reference sequence). CDR3 residues: CASSIDRRREGAYNEQFF. The CDR3 nucleotides read TGTGCCAGTAGTATAGATCGGAGACGGGAGGGCGCCTACAATGAGCAGTTCTTC.

This chain uses TRBV11-2 with TRBJ2-1; D is perhaps TRBD2 (6 bases). CDR1 SGHAT and CDR2 FQNNGV come from the germline V gene. V lost 6 bases and J 1 base, leaving 13 bases between the germline ends. The CDR3 extends over 15 amino acids. Here the CDR3 DNA reads TGTGCCAGCAGTCTAACGACTAGTTCCTACAATGAGCAGTTCTTC. Translation gives CASSLTTSSYNEQFF.

V and J are TRBV10-2 and TRBJ2-7; tentatively, D is TRBD1 (6 bases). This CDR3 comprises 13 residues. Deletions cut 7 bases from V and 1 base from J, with 11 bases between. CDR1 is WSHSY, CDR2 SAAADI, per germline. The CDR3 DNA follows: TGCGCCAGCACTAGGGACACGTCCTACGAGCAGTACTTC. Translation gives CASTRDTSYEQYF.

This clone has just one count. The chain is built from TRBV27 and TRBJ2-7; 10 positions agree with TRBD2. The germline gives CDR1 MNHEY, CDR2 SMNVEV (reference sequence). The CDR3 length is 14 residues. V trimming: 4 bases; J trimming: 2 bases; junction bases outside the gene matches: 2. The CDR3 DNA is TGTGCCAGCAGTTCCGGGACTAGCGCCTACGAGCAGTACTTC. This encodes CASSSGTSAYEQYF.

V and J are TRBV7-6 and TRBJ2-1, with 10 nucleotides matching TRBD2. Trimming removed 5 bases from V and 0 bases from J; junction bases left unmatched: 4. The germline CDR1 and CDR2 sequences are SGHVS and FNYEAQ. This CDR3 is built from 16 residues. The CDR3 is CASSQGLAVSYNEQFF. CDR3 bases: TGTGCCAGCAGCCAAGGACTAGCGGTCTCCTACAATGAGCAGTTCTTC.

The rearrangement joins TRBV18 to TRBJ2-1; maybe TRBD2 (6 bases). The CDR3 is made up of 14 amino acids. The V gene's germline CDR1 is KGHSH and CDR2 LQKENI. Trimming stripped 1 base from V and 5 bases from J, with 9 bases between. The CDR3 nucleotides read TGTGCCAGCTCACCACGGGACTCTGACAATGAGCAGTTCTTC. This encodes CASSPRDSDNEQFF.

The rearrangement uses TRBV5-6 and TRBJ1-5; D is perhaps TRBD1 (5 bases). CDR3 length: 16 amino acids. Germline loops: CDR1 SGHDT, CDR2 YYEEEE. V was pared by 3 bases and J by 3 bases, with 16 bases between. As DNA, the CDR3 is TGTGCCAGCAGCTCCCTAAGGGGAGGGCCCAATCAGCCCCAGCATTTT. Protein sequence: CASSSLRGGPNQPQHF. Drawing the rest from reference TRBV5-6 and TRBJ1-5, the complete variable domain is DAGVTQSPTHLIKTRGQQVTLRCSPKSGHDTVSWYQQALGQGPQFIFQYYEEEERQRGNFPDRFSGHQFPNYSSELNVNALLLGDSALYLCASSSLRGGPNQPQHFGDGTRLSIL.

The gene calls are TRBV2 and TRBJ2-7; 7 nucleotides align to TRBD2. Germline trimming cut 3 bases from V and 6 bases from J; bases unmatched to any gene: 5. This CDR3 comprises 13 residues. Germline assignment: CDR1 SNHLY and CDR2 FYNNEI. The CDR3, as DNA: TGTGCCAGCAGTGACAGCTCGGGGGGCGAGCAGTACTTC. Its protein is CASSDSSGGEQYF.

The sample holds a few counts of this clone. The rearrangement uses TRBV6-2 or TRBV6-3 and TRBJ2-1; 11 bases map to TRBD2. The CDR3 runs to 18 residues. V was clipped by 2 bases and J by 8 bases; unmatched bases: 14. Germline loops: CDR1 MNHEY, CDR2 SVGEGT. The DNA for the CDR3 is TGTGCCAGCAGTTACCCGCGACTAGCGGGACCCGTTGTCCATGAGCAGTTCTTC. This encodes CASSYPRLAGPVVHEQFF.

About this clone: In the same sample, other DNA sequences code for this CDR3. This chain joins TRBV27 and TRBJ2-1; TRBD1 aligns across 9 bases. The CDR3 contains 14 residues. The germline V gene has CDR1 MNHEY and CDR2 SMNVEV (reference sequence). With 7 bases clipped from V and 7 bases from J, the junction kept 8 bases outside the gene matches. The CDR3 sequence is CASTYRGPDNEQFF. The CDR3 DNA sequence: TGTGCCAGCACTTACAGGGGGCCGGATAATGAGCAGTTCTTC.

The chain recombines TRBV7-9 with TRBJ2-5; D possibly corresponds to TRBD1 (5 bases). Germline CDR1 reads SEHNR; CDR2 reads FQNEAQ (reference sequence). The CDR3 is made up of 15 amino acids. Trimming took off 1 base at V and 4 bases at J, with 13 bases between the two ends. Written as DNA, the CDR3 is TGTGCCAGCAGCTTAGGGGCCCAGGGTGGAGAGACCCAGTACTTC. Its translation: CASSLGAQGGETQYF. Together with reference TRBV7-9 and TRBJ2-5, the CDR3 gives the full variable domain: DTGVSQNPRHKITKRGQNVTFRCDPISEHNRLYWYRQTLGQGPEFLTYFQNEAQLEKSRLLSDRFSAERPKGSFSTLEIQRTEQGDSAMYLCASSLGAQGGETQYFGPGTRLLVL.

This chain uses TRBV19 with TRBJ1-2, with D perhaps TRBD1 (6 bases). Trimming shortened V by 7 bases and J by 4 bases, and 13 bases separated the two germline ends. The CDR3 is made up of 13 amino acids. Looked up from germline, CDR1 is LNHDA and CDR2 is SQIVND (reference sequence). CDR3 residues: CASTAQGTYGYTF. The CDR3 bases are TGTGCCAGTACCGCACAGGGCACCTATGGCTACACCTTC.

The chain couples TRBV9 to TRBJ1-1; D ambiguous. The CDR3 has 13 amino acids. The V end was cut by 3 bases, the J end by 0 bases, with 6 bases between. Germline values: CDR1 SGDLS, CDR2 YYNGEE. CDR3 sequence (DNA): TGTGCCAGCAGCGCCGCGATGAACACTGAAGCTTTCTTT. The encoded protein is CASSAAMNTEAFF.

The CDR3 protein is CASSQWGGGYNEQFF. DNA for the CDR3: TGTGCCAGCAGCCAGTGGGGGGGAGGATACAATGAGCAGTTCTTC. The V and J genes are TRBV9 and TRBJ2-1; 7 bases fit TRBD2. This CDR3 spans 15 amino acids. With 4 bases clipped from V and 4 bases from J, the junction kept 8 bases outside the gene matches. The germline V gene has CDR1 SGDLS and CDR2 YYNGEE.